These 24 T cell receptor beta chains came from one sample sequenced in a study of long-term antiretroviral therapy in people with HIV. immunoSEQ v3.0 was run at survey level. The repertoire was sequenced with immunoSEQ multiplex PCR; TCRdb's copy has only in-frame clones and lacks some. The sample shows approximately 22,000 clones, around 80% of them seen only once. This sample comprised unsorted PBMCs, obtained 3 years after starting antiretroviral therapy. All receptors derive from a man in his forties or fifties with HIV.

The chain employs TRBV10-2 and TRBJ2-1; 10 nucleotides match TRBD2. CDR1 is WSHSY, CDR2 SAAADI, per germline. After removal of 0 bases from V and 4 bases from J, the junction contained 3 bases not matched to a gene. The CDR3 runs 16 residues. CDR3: CASSESGTSAYNEQFF. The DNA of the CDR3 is TGCGCCAGCAGTGAGTCGGGGACTAGCGCGTACAATGAGCAGTTCTTC.

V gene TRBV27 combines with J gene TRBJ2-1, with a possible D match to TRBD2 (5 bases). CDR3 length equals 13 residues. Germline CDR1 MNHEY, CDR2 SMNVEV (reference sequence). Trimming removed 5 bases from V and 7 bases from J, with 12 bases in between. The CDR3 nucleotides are TGTGCCAGCAGTCTAGGACTCCAGAATGAGCAGTTCTTC. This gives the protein CASSLGLQNEQFF.

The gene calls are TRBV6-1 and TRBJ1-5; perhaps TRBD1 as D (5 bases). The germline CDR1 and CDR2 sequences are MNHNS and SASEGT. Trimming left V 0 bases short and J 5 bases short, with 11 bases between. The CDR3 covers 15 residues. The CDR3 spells CASSEALGDDQPQHF. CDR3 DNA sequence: TGTGCCAGCAGTGAAGCGCTAGGGGACGATCAGCCCCAGCATTTT.

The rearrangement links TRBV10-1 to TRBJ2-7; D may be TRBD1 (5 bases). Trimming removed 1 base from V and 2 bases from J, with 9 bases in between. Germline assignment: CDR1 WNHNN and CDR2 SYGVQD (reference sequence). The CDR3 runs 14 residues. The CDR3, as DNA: TGCGCCAGCAGTGAGTTCCAGGGCCCCTACGAGCAGTACTTC. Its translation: CASSEFQGPYEQYF.

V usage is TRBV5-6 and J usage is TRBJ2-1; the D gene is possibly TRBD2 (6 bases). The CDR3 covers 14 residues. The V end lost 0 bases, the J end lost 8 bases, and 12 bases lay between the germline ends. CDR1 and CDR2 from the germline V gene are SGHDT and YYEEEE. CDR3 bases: TGTGCCAGCAGCTTGGCCGGGCGGGGCTATGAGCAGTTCTTC. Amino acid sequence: CASSLAGRGYEQFF.

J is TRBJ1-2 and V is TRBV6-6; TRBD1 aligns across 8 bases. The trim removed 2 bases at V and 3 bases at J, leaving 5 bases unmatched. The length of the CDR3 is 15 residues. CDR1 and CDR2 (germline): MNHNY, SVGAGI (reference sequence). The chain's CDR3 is CASSYIGQGDYGYTF. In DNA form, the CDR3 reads TGTGCCAGCAGTTACATAGGACAGGGCGACTATGGCTACACCTTC.

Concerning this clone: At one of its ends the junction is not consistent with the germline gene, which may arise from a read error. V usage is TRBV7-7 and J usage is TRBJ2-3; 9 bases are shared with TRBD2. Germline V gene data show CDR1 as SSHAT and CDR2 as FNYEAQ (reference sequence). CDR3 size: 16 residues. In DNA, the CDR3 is TGTGCTAGCAGCTTAAGTGTGGCGGGAGGGGCCGATACGCAGTATTTT. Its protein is CASSLSVAGGADTQYF.

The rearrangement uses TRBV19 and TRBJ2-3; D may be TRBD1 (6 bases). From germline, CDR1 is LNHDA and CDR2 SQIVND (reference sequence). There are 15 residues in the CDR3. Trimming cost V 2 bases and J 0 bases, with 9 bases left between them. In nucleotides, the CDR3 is TGTGCCAGTAGTATAAACAGGGAAAGCACAGATACGCAGTATTTT. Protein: CASSINRESTDTQYF.

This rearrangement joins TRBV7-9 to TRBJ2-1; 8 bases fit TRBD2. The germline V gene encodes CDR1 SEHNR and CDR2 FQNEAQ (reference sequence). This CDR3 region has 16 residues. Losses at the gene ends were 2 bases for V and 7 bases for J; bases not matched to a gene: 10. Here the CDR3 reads CASSLMFGGGGNEQFF. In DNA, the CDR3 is TGTGCCAGCAGCTTAATGTTCGGGGGGGGAGGGAATGAGCAGTTCTTC.

The chain's CDR3 is CASTLPGHSNQPQHF. The CDR3 DNA reads as TGTGCCAGTACTCTCCCGGGACACAGCAATCAGCCCCAGCATTTT. The gene calls are TRBV19 and TRBJ1-5; tentative D call: TRBD1 (6 bases). The CDR3 extends over 15 amino acids. In germline, CDR1 is LNHDA, CDR2 SQIVND (reference sequence). The V end lost 7 bases, the J end lost 1 base, and 14 bases lay between the germline ends.

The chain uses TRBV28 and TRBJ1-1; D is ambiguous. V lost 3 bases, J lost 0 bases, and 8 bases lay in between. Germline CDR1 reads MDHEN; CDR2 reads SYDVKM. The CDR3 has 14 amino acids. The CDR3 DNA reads TGTGCCAGCAGTTTTCCCGGGTTGAACACTGAAGCTTTCTTT. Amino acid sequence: CASSFPGLNTEAFF.

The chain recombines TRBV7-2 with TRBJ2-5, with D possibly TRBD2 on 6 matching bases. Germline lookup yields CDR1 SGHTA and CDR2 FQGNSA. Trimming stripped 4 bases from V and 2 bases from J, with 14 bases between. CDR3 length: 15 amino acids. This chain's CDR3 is CASSSYLGGQETQYF. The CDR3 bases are TGTGCCAGCAGCTCCTACTTGGGGGGACAAGAGACCCAGTACTTC.

In DNA, the CDR3 is TGTGCCAGTAGAAACAGGCCGCAAGAGACCCAGTACTTC. Its translation is CASRNRPQETQYF. The chain combines TRBV19 with TRBJ2-5; D may be TRBD1 (5 bases). The CDR3 totals 13 residues. Per the germline V gene, CDR1 is LNHDA and CDR2 is SQIVND (reference sequence). Trimming stripped 6 bases from V and 2 bases from J, with 10 bases between.

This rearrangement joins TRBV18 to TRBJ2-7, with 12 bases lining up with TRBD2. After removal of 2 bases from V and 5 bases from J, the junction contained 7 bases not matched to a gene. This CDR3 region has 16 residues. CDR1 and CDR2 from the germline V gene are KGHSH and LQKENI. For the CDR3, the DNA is TGTGCCAGCTCACCAAGGACTAGCGGGACCGTCGACGAGCAGTACTTC. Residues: CASSPRTSGTVDEQYF.

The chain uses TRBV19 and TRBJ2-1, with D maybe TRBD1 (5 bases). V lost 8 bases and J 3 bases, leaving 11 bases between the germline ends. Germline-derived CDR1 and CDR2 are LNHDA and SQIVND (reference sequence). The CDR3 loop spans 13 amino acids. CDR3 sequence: CASQGVNYNEQFF. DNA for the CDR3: TGTGCCAGTCAGGGCGTAAACTACAATGAGCAGTTCTTC.

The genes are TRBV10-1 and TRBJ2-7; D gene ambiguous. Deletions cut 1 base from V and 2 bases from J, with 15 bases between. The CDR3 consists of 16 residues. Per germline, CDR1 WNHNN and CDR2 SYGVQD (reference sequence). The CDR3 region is CASSELASSRPYEQYF. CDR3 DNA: TGCGCCAGCAGTGAGTTGGCGTCCTCGCGCCCCTACGAGCAGTACTTC.

Written as DNA, the CDR3 is TGTGCCAGCAGCTTGGCCGGACCTTACAGCTCCTACGAGCAGTACTTC. Protein sequence: CASSLAGPYSSYEQYF. The rearrangement joins TRBV7-2 to TRBJ2-7; D is unresolved. Trimming left V 3 bases short and J 0 bases short, with 15 bases between. This CDR3 is built from 16 residues. Per germline, CDR1 SGHTA and CDR2 FQGNSA.

CDR3 coding DNA: TGCGCCAGCAGCCAAGTGGACGGTTCCTACGAGCAGTACTTC. It codes for CASSQVDGSYEQYF. The V call is TRBV4-3, the J call TRBJ2-7, with D uncertain. The ends were cut back, 1 base at V and 1 base at J, with 8 bases in the middle. The CDR3 runs 14 residues. Per the germline V gene, CDR1 is LGHNA and CDR2 is YSLEER.

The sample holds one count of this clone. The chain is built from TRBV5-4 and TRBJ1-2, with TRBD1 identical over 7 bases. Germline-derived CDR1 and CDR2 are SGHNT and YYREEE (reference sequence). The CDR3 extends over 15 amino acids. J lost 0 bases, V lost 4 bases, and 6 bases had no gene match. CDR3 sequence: CASSDPGTANYGYTF. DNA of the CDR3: TGTGCCAGCAGCGACCCCGGGACAGCTAACTATGGCTACACCTTC.

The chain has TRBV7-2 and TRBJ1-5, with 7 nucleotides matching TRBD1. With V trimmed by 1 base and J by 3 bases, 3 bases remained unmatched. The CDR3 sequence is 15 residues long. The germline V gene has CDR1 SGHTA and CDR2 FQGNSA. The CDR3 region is CASSLGRGNNQPQHF. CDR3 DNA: TGTGCCAGCAGCTTAGGCAGGGGGAACAATCAGCCCCAGCATTTT.

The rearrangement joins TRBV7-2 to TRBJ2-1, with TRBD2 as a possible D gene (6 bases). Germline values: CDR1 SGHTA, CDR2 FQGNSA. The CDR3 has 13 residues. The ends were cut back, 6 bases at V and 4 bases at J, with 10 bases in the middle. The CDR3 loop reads CASSRAGYNEQFF. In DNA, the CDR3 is TGTGCCAGCAGTAGAGCGGGTTACAATGAGCAGTTCTTC.

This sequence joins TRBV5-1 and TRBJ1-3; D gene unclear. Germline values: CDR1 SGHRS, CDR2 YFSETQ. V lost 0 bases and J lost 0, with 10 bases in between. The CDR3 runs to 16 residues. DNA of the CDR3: TGCGCCAGCAGCTTGGGCGAGTCCTACTCTGGAAACACCATATATTTT. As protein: CASSLGESYSGNTIYF.

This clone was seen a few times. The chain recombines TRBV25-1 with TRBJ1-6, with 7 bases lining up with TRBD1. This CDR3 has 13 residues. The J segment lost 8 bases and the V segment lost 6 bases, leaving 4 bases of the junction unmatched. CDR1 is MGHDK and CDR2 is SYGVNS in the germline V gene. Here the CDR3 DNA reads TGTGCCAGCAGAAGGGACAGCTATTCACCCCTCCACTTT. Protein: CASRRDSYSPLHF. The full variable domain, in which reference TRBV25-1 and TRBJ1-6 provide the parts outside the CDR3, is EADIYQTPRYLVIGTGKKITLECSQTMGHDKMYWYQQDPGMELHLIHYSYGVNSTEKGDLSSESTVSRIRTEHFPLTLESARPSHTSQYLCASRRDSYSPLHFGNGTRLTVT.

For the CDR3, the DNA is TGTGCCAGCAGCGTAGGGCATAGACCAGATACGCAGTATTTT. This gives the protein CASSVGHRPDTQYF. The gene calls are TRBV9 and TRBJ2-3; D remains ambiguous. Trimming removed 0 bases at V and 4 bases at J, with 9 bases between. The CDR3 runs to 14 residues. Germline CDR1 and CDR2: SGDLS and YYNGEE. Full variable domain (rest looked up from reference TRBV9 and TRBJ2-3): DSGVTQTPKHLITATGQRVTLRCSPRSGDLSVYWYQQSLDQGLQFLIQYYNGEERAKGNILERFSAQQFPDLHSELNLSSLELGDSALYFCASSVGHRPDTQYFGPGTRLTVL.